One sample yielded the 18 T cell receptor beta chains listed below, sequenced in a study of shared clonotypes between healthy human individuals (dated by TCRdb to 2020 to 2021). Libraries were prepared through the immunoSEQ multiplex PCR assay. Drawn from immuneACCESS, this table holds only the in-frame rearrangements with V and J called that TCRdb kept. Clones are partly lost; checked studies trace under half to an unresolved V gene and leave the rest unexplained. Present in this sample are more than 850,000 clones, around three quarters of which were seen just once. The ten largest make up 0.4% to 0.55% of the sample. The sample was memory CD4+ T cells from PBMCs. The cell subset or site label, read with the paper, signifies: CD45RA-negative fraction. These TCRs come from a man in his late teens or twenties in good health. Some clones in this sample may be carry-over from other donors' samples.

The rearrangement uses TRBV28 and TRBJ2-7; possible D gene TRBD2, 5 bases. Germline CDR1 and CDR2: MDHEN and SYDVKM. Trimming took 10 bases from V and 3 from J, leaving 16 bases between them. The CDR3 has 13 amino acids. The CDR3 nucleotides read TGTGCCATCAGAATAGGAGGTAACTACGAGCAGTACTTC. Translation gives CAIRIGGNYEQYF.

Regarding this clone: This specimen includes other DNA sequences encoding the same CDR3. V and J are TRBV30 and TRBJ1-5; no clear D gene. V was trimmed by 1 base and J by 4 bases, leaving 8 bases between them. The CDR3 consists of 13 residues. Germline V gene data show CDR1 as GTSNPN and CDR2 as SVGIG (reference sequence). DNA of the CDR3: TGTGCCTGGAGTGAAGGGAATAATCAGCCCCAGCATTTT. It codes for CAWSEGNNQPQHF.

Concerning this clone: A single base separates this from a much larger clone, so it may be a read error. The rearrangement joins TRBV5-1 to TRBJ2-3, with 7 bases that match TRBD1. J lost 1 base, V lost 4 bases, and 3 bases had no gene match. The CDR3 loop spans 14 amino acids. Germline V lookup: CDR1 SGHRS, CDR2 YFSETQ. CDR3 loop: CASSHGQGTDTQYF. The CDR3 DNA reads as TGCGCCAGCAGCCACGGACAGGGCACAGATACGCAGTATTTT.

This rearrangement joins TRBV10-3 to TRBJ2-7, with TRBD2 matching over 12 bases. CDR1 and CDR2 from the germline V gene are ENHRY and SYGVKD. The CDR3 consists of 17 residues. With V trimmed by 3 bases and J by 1 base, 7 bases remained unmatched. This CDR3 is CAISDTSSGRGSYEQYF. The CDR3, as DNA: TGTGCCATCAGTGACACGTCTAGCGGGAGGGGGTCCTACGAGCAGTACTTC.

The rearrangement joins TRBV2 to TRBJ2-2; possibly TRBD1 or TRBD2 for D (7 bases each). The CDR3 consists of 15 residues. Deletions cut 4 bases from V and 5 bases from J, with 14 bases between. Looked up from germline, CDR1 is SNHLY and CDR2 is FYNNEI. In DNA, the CDR3 is TGTGCCAGCAGTGTCCGACAGGGAGGGACCGGGGAGCTGTTTTTT. Translation: CASSVRQGGTGELFF. Complete variable domain (other parts from reference TRBV2 and TRBJ2-2): EPEVTQTPSHQVTQMGQEVILRCVPISNHLYFYWYRQILGQKVEFLVSFYNNEISEKSEIFDDQFSVERPDGSNFTLKIRSTKLEDSAMYFCASSVRQGGTGELFFGEGSRLTVL.

The chain is built from TRBV28 and TRBJ1-2; weak D call: TRBD1 (5 bases). Germline V gene data show CDR1 as MDHEN and CDR2 as SYDVKM. The CDR3 covers 13 residues. V shed 7 bases and J shed 3 bases, with 12 bases lying between them. The CDR3 nucleotides read TGTGCCAGCACCGTCAGGGAGGACTATGGCTACACCTTC. It specifies CASTVREDYGYTF.

The chain uses TRBV7-6 and TRBJ1-1, with TRBD1 as a possible D gene (5 bases). The CDR3 is 12 amino acids. V shed 1 base and J shed 11 bases, with 11 bases lying between them. Per germline, CDR1 SGHVS and CDR2 FNYEAQ. CDR3 DNA sequence: TGTGCCAGCAGCTTAGAGGGAGGGGCTGCTTTCTTT. Its protein is CASSLEGGAAFF.

The gene calls are TRBV19 and TRBJ2-6; 7 bases fit TRBD1. The CDR3 sequence is 15 residues long. The junction had 3 bases not matched to a gene; V was cut back by 5 bases and J by 2 bases. Germline V gives CDR1 LNHDA, CDR2 SQIVND (reference sequence). The CDR3 sequence is CASSGDRAGANVLTF. The CDR3 DNA reads TGTGCCAGTAGTGGCGACAGGGCTGGGGCCAACGTCCTGACTTTC.

The chain has TRBV28 and TRBJ1-2, with D possibly matching TRBD1 (5 bases). This CDR3 comprises 13 residues. Trimming cost V 6 bases and J 8 bases, with 16 bases left between them. Germline V gives CDR1 MDHEN, CDR2 SYDVKM. CDR3 sequence: CASREGREEGYTF. DNA for the CDR3: TGTGCCAGCAGAGAGGGCAGGGAAGAAGGCTACACCTTC.

This clone turned up a few times. The chain recombines TRBV28 with TRBJ2-5, with D perhaps TRBD1 or TRBD2 (5 bases each). This CDR3 spans 15 amino acids. The V gene's germline CDR1 is MDHEN and CDR2 SYDVKM. V lost 3 bases to trimming and J lost 4 bases, with 15 bases between them. As DNA, the CDR3 is TGTGCCAGCAGTTTCAATCAGGCAGGGAGAGAGACCCAGTACTTC. Encoded protein: CASSFNQAGRETQYF.

This chain uses TRBV7-3 with TRBJ2-4; 14 bases fit TRBD2. The J segment lost 11 bases and the V segment lost 4 bases, leaving 13 bases of the junction unmatched. Germline-derived CDR1 and CDR2 are SGHTA and FQGTGA. CDR3 size: 17 residues. CDR3 DNA sequence: TGTGCCAGCAGCTCCCAGCCGGGACTAGCGGGAGAGGTCGTTCAGTACTTC. Translation gives CASSSQPGLAGEVVQYF.

The genes are TRBV19 and TRBJ2-1; 14 nucleotides line up with TRBD2. The CDR3 contains 16 residues. The V and J ends lost 6 bases and 5 bases, in that order; junction bases with no gene match: 6. Per germline, CDR1 LNHDA and CDR2 SQIVND (reference sequence). CDR3 amino acids: CASSKGTSGRDNEQFF. CDR3 nucleotide sequence: TGTGCCAGTAGCAAGGGGACTAGCGGGAGAGACAATGAGCAGTTCTTC. The full variable domain, with the rest looked up from reference TRBV19 and TRBJ2-1, is DGGITQSPKYLFRKEGQNVTLSCEQNLNHDAMYWYRQDPGQGLRLIYYSQIVNDFQKGDIAEGYSVSREKKESFPLTVTSAQKNPTAFYLCASSKGTSGRDNEQFFGPGTRLTVL.

The chain combines TRBV28 with TRBJ1-5, with 11 bases fitting TRBD1. Germline V gene data show CDR1 as MDHEN and CDR2 as SYDVKM. There are 19 residues in the CDR3. The trim removed 3 bases at V and 1 base at J, leaving 11 bases unmatched. This CDR3 reads CASSFSLRTGGLSNQPQHF. For the CDR3, the DNA is TGTGCCAGCAGTTTTTCACTCAGGACAGGGGGCTTGAGCAATCAGCCCCAGCATTTT.

V usage is TRBV28 and J usage is TRBJ1-1; D is perhaps TRBD1 (6 bases). The CDR3 covers 12 residues. V was clipped by 2 bases and J by 6 bases, with 7 bases between them. Germline CDR1 is MDHEN and CDR2 is SYDVKM. The CDR3 DNA is TGTGCCAGCAGTTTACAGGGGTCTGAAGCTTTCTTT. It is translated as CASSLQGSEAFF.

Only a few counts were recorded for this clone. CDR3 protein: CASSITGVGEKLFF. Written as DNA, the CDR3 is TGTGCCAGTAGTATTACTGGAGTTGGTGAAAAACTGTTTTTT. The chain recombines TRBV19 with TRBJ1-4; D is unresolved. Germline CDR1 LNHDA, CDR2 SQIVND (reference sequence). This CDR3 spans 14 amino acids. The V gene lost 3 bases and the J gene lost 7 bases, with 12 bases spanning the gap. Based on the CDR3 plus reference TRBV19 and TRBJ1-4, the full variable domain is DGGITQSPKYLFRKEGQNVTLSCEQNLNHDAMYWYRQDPGQGLRLIYYSQIVNDFQKGDIAEGYSVSREKKESFPLTVTSAQKNPTAFYLCASSITGVGEKLFFGSGTQLSVL.

The chain has TRBV10-3 and TRBJ2-5; D not certain. This CDR3 is built from 15 residues. Germline V gives CDR1 ENHRY, CDR2 SYGVKD. The V end lost 3 bases, the J end lost 1 base, and 12 bases lay between the germline ends. CDR3 in DNA: TGTGCCATCAGTGACACCAAGAAGGGCCAAGAGACCCAGTACTTC. Its translation is CAISDTKKGQETQYF.

The chain uses TRBV5-1 and TRBJ2-5, with 7 bases aligning to TRBD2. Germline V CDR1 and CDR2: SGHRS, YFSETQ. After removal of 4 bases from V and 2 bases from J, the junction contained 5 bases not matched to a gene. This CDR3 has 14 residues. CDR3 DNA: TGCGCCAGCAGCCCCGGGAGGCCGCAAGAGACCCAGTACTTC. Encoded protein: CASSPGRPQETQYF.

This chain uses TRBV14 with TRBJ2-1, with TRBD1 matching 9 bases. The germline gives CDR1 SGHDN, CDR2 FVKESK. V lost 4 bases, J lost 3 bases, and 7 bases stayed unmatched. CDR3 length equals 16 residues. The CDR3 coding sequence is TGTGCCAGCAGCCTGCGACAGGGGGTACTCTACAATGAGCAGTTCTTC. This gives the protein CASSLRQGVLYNEQFF.